This T cell receptor beta chain comes out of a study of blood T cells in healthy people across ages. On this clonotype itself: Its matching antigen is unknown. The junction departs from the called germline gene at one end, perhaps through a read error.

The authors ran a second PCR of roughly 6 to 11 cycles using a sample-barcoded 5' primer and a J-beta primer mix. TCRdb passed the 5' RACE reads through MiXCR, listing each CDR3 protein once. The sample consists of around 990,000 distinct CDR3 sequences, approximately 26% of them appearing once. Study-wide results and limits: Unsorted PBMCs prevented conclusive naive versus antigen-experienced comparison.

The CDR3 totals 14 residues. Germline CDR1 SNHLY, CDR2 FYNNEI. These data were also reused for a study on T cells of mothers and their children.

This receptor was obtained from a girl aged 2-10 years in good health. The chain recombines TRBV2 with TRBJ2-4; D is possibly TRBD1 (5 bases). Sequencing used blood. The CDR3 protein is CATSMSRVQNIQYF. The CDR3 coding sequence is TGTGCCACCTCAATGTCCAGGGTCCAAAATATTCAGTACTTC.